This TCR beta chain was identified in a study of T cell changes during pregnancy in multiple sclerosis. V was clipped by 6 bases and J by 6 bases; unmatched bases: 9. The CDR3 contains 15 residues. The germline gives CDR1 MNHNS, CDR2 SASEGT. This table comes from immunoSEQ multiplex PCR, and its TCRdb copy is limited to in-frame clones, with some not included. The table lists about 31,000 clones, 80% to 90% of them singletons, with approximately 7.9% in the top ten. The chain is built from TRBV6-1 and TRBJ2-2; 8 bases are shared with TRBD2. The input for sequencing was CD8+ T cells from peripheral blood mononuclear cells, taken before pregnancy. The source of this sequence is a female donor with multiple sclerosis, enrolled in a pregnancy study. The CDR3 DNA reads TGTGCCAGCAGGAGCGGGGGTGGTGGTCCCGGGGAGCTGTTTTTT. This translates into CASRSGGGGPGELFF.